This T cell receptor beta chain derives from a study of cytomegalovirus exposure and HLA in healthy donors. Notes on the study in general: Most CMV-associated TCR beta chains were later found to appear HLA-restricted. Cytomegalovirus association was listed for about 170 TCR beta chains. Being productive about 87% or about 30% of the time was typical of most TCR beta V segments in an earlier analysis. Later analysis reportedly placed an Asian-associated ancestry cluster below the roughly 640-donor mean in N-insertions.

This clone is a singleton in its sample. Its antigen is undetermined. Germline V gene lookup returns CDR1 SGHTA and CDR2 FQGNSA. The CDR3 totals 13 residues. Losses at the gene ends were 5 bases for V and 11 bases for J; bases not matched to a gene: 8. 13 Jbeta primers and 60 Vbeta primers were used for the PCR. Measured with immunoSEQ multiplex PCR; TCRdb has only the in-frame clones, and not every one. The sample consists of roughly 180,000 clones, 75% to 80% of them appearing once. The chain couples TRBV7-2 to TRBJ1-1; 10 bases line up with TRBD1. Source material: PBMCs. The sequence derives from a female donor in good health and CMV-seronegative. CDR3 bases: TGTGCCAGCAGCCCGGACAGGGGGTTTCATGCTTTCTTT. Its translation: CASSPDRGFHAFF.